Detailed here is one TCR beta chain. Participant age was roughly 18 to 100 years, and participants resided in roughly 25 US areas. Two negative PCRs, clearance, or symptom resolution characterized the recovered Cohort 3 donors. This specimen belongs to a study of blood T cell repertoires in COVID-19. Assay: immunoSEQ multiplex PCR; the TCRdb copy retains only in-frame clones and omits some. In the table there are more than 250,000 clones, 80% to 95% of which are singletons. CDR3 size: 18 residues. Germline CDR1 MDHEN, CDR2 SYDVKM. The ends were cut back, 4 bases at V and 0 bases at J, with 16 bases in the middle.

The sample consisted of PBMCs or T cells enriched from blood (not recorded which). This chain uses TRBV28 with TRBJ2-6; a possible D gene is TRBD1 (6 bases). This TCR came from a woman between 25 and 40 years old who had recovered from COVID-19. Written as DNA, the CDR3 is TGTGCCAGCAGTTCCCCGGGACACAATCCCTCTGGGGCCAACGTCCTGACTTTC. Amino acids: CASSSPGHNPSGANVLTF.